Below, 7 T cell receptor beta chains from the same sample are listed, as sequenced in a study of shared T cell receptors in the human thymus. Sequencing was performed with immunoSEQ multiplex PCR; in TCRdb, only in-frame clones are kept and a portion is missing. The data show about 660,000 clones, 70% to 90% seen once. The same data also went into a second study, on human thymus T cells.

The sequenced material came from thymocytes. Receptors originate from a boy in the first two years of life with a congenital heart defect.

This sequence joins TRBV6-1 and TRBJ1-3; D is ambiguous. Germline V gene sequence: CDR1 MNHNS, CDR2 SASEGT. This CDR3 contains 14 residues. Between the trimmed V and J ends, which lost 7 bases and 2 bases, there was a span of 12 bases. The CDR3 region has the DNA TGTGCCAGCAATTCGTCCGGAGCTGGAAACACCATATATTTT. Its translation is CASNSSGAGNTIYF.

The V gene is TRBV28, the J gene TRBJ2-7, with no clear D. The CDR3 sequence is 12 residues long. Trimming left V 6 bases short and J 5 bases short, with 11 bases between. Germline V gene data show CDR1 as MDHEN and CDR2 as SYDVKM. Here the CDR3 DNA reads TGTGCCAGCAGGAGCTCCCCTCACGAGCAGTACTTC. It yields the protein CASRSSPHEQYF.

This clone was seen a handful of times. CDR3 sequence: CASSEGFDSGRGNEQFF. In DNA, the CDR3 is TGTGCCAGCAGTGAAGGGTTCGATAGCGGGAGAGGGAATGAGCAGTTCTTC. This chain links TRBV6-1 with TRBJ2-1; 9 bases map to TRBD2. Germline V gene data show CDR1 as MNHNS and CDR2 as SASEGT. V dropped 1 base and J dropped 7; count of bases not matched to a gene: 11. The CDR3 consists of 17 residues.

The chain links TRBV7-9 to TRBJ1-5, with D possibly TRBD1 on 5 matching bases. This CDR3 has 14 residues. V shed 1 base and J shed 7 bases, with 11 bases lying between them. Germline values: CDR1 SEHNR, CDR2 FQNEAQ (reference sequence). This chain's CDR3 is CASSLGGGTQPQHF. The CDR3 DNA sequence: TGTGCCAGCAGCTTAGGGGGGGGGACCCAGCCCCAGCATTTT.

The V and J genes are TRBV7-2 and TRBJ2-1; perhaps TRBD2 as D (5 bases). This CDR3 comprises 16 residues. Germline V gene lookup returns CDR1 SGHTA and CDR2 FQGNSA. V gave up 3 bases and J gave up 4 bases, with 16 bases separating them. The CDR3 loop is CASSFLTIATYNEQFF. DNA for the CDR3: TGTGCCAGCAGCTTTCTAACGATAGCGACGTACAATGAGCAGTTCTTC.

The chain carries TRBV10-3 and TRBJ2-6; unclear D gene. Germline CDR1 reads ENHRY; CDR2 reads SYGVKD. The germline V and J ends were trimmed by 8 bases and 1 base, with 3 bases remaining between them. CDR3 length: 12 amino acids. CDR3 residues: CAIRSGANVLTF. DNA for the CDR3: TGTGCCATCCGTTCTGGGGCCAACGTCCTGACTTTC.

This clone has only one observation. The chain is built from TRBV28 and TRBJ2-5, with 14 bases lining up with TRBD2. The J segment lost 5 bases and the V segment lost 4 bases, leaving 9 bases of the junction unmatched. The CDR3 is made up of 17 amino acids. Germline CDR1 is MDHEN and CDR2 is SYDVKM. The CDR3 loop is CASSWGLAGVAAETQYF. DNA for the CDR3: TGTGCCAGCAGTTGGGGACTAGCGGGAGTTGCCGCCGAGACCCAGTACTTC. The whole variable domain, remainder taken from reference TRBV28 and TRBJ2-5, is DVKVTQSSRYLVKRTGEKVFLECVQDMDHENMFWYRQDPGLGLRLIYFSYDVKMKEKGDIPEGYSVSREKKERFSLILESASTNQTSMYLCASSWGLAGVAAETQYFGPGTRLLVL.